This T cell receptor (beta chain) originates from a study of T cell changes during pregnancy in multiple sclerosis. The CDR3 is 14 amino acids. V lost 0 bases, J lost 9 bases, and 12 bases lay in between. Per germline, CDR1 SEHNR and CDR2 FQNEAQ (reference sequence). Sequencing was performed with immunoSEQ multiplex PCR; in TCRdb, only in-frame clones are kept and a portion is missing. The sample has about 40,000 clones, roughly 90% seen once. The sample in question was CD8+ T cells from peripheral blood mononuclear cells, obtained before pregnancy. This chain links TRBV7-9 with TRBJ2-1; possible D gene TRBD2, 6 bases. This TCR derives from a female donor with multiple sclerosis, enrolled in a pregnancy study. In nucleotides, the CDR3 is TGTGCCAGCAGCTTAGCGGGAGTGGAGGGTGAGCAGTTCTTC. Protein sequence: CASSLAGVEGEQFF.